This T cell receptor (beta chain) was captured by sequencing in a study of T cells expressing NK-cell markers. Study-wide results and limits: These clonotypes also led the CD3+CD56-NKG2C+ fraction in a handful of donors.

A note on this clonotype: The antigen remains undetermined.

The CDR3 is 17 amino acids. CDR1 is MGHRA, CDR2 YSYEKL, per germline. Reprocessing the 5' RACE reads, TCRdb reports a single entry for every CDR3 protein and omits DNA. The table gives about 380,000 distinct CDR3 sequences; the top ten clones make up under 6.5% of it. The V gene is TRBV4-1, the J gene TRBJ1-6; the D call from TCRdb, TRBD1, cannot be confirmed without DNA. This clonotype was sampled from a man aged 18-70 years in good health. The sequenced sample was blood T cells: a sorted CD56 or NKG2C T cell subset, CD4+ or CD8+ T cells, or bulk PBMC T cells (not recorded which). The CDR3 protein is CASSQAPDRRLNSPLHF.